Sequencing of this T cell receptor (beta chain) was carried out in a study of cytomegalovirus exposure and HLA in healthy donors. Study background: From roughly 180 million T cells, an earlier analysis saw 120 million or so unique TCR beta sequences.

PCR involved 60 Vbeta and 13 Jbeta primers. Assay: immunoSEQ multiplex PCR; the TCRdb copy retains only in-frame clones and omits some. Its table records about 170,000 clones. The CDR3 is 16 amino acids. Trimming stripped 4 bases from V and 3 bases from J, with 16 bases between. The germline V gene has CDR1 SGHTA and CDR2 FQGNSA. This clonotype was obtained from a woman aged 55-75 years in good health and CMV-seronegative. The sequencing input was PBMCs. J is TRBJ2-1 and V is TRBV7-2, with D possibly TRBD2 on 7 matching bases. The CDR3 region has the DNA TGTGCCAGCAGCTCGATGGGGGGGCCGATCTACAATGAGCAGTTCTTC. Protein: CASSSMGGPIYNEQFF. The full variable domain, completed using reference TRBV7-2 and TRBJ2-1, is GAGVSQSPSNKVTEKGKDVELRCDPISGHTALYWYRQSLGQGLEFLIYFQGNSAPDKSGLPSDRFSAERTGGSVSTLTIQRTQQEDSAVYLCASSSMGGPIYNEQFFGPGTRLTVL.